This TCR beta chain was documented in a study of cytomegalovirus exposure and HLA in healthy donors (dated by TCRdb to 2016 to 2017). For the wider study: An earlier analysis of fewer than 750 of the donors reported 250 to 300 Gb of sequence data and 95 million to 130 million unique TCR beta sequences obtained from some 200 million T cells. An early release that covered roughly 600 HLA-typed donors contained approximately 300 gigabases of sequencing data and around 80 million unique TCR sequences. Of the 398 genotyped donors, 81% were placed in the genetic ancestry cluster associated with self-reported Caucasian donors. The study was designed to test whether signatures of past pathogen exposure could be identified by cataloging public T cell receptors. Using immunosequencing, the study profiled T cell repertoires from 550 to 750 subjects and related those repertoires to cytomegalovirus serostatus. A separate validation cohort of approximately 120 different subjects was used in addition to the roughly 640-subject first cohort. High-throughput TCR immunosequencing, statistical association of individual TCRs with disease status, and machine learning were combined to predict cytomegalovirus infection status. A later analysis re-examined previously published TCR beta repertoires from just over 650 donors and added high-resolution HLA genotyping to investigate patterns of TCR occurrence. In the later analysis, no new phenotypic data were used to find candidate immune exposures; instead, reliance was placed on TCR beta sequences and their occurrence across donors. To decide whether each TCR beta V gene segment behaved as functional or pseudogenic, an earlier analysis of approximately 600 of the donors relied on high-throughput TCR beta sequencing. Alongside the repertoire data, information on donor age, sex, ethnicity and CMV serostatus was compiled. A later genetic analysis used genome-wide SNP genotypes for 398 of the 666 donors, treating that subset as a discovery cohort. Every repertoire in the discovery cohort had been generated on one and the same sequencing platform. HLA typing covered class I and class II loci at four-digit resolution. The number of donors typed differed by locus, with about 629-640 for A, B, C, DRB1 and DQB1, around 500 for DQA1, 600 to 610 for DPA1, and some 450 for DPB1. Five DR-DQ haplotypes were handled as single units for association and clustering, since linkage in the cohort was strong. Across about 370 genotyped donors of the cohort, an average of about 220,000 unique TCR beta nucleotide sequences per donor were sequenced, and roughly a sixth of those sequences were non-productive. Broad study findings and their caveats: A group of highly shared sequence variants was considered likely to be a technical artifact of the sequencing pipeline. In a later analysis, HLA-associated TCR beta chains were found to be more clonally expanded and to have lower generation probabilities than equally common non-associated chains. Several of the top co-occurrence clusters appeared to be linked to parvovirus B19, influenza, CMV and Epstein-Barr virus, according to a later analysis. Most TCR sequences were observed very rarely across donors, whereas some public TCRs were present in many individuals. This cohort had only TCR beta chains sequenced, and the lack of alpha or paired-chain data limited which features could be detected. An earlier analysis of approximately 500 of the donors showed that most TCR beta V segments appeared in productive rearrangements either about 87% or about 30% of the time, which broadly matched IMGT annotations. Most CMV-associated TCR beta chains appeared to be HLA-restricted in a later analysis, and the HLA associations seemed to be driven largely by CMV exposure. Presence/absence analyses assumed roughly uniform sequencing depth across donors, an assumption that may not hold. The earlier analysis of 587 of the donors excluded about 16 rarely observed V segments, including chromosome 9 orphons, because counts were too low. When HLA alleles, especially DR and DQ, strongly co-occurred, TCR associations were difficult to assign to individual alleles. In a later genetic analysis, fewer N-insertions in productive TCRs were reported among donors in an Asian-associated ancestry cluster than the roughly 700-donor mean. The authors suggested that the approach could potentially be generalized to other disease states and immunological phenotypes. In a later analysis, the rate of TCR association differed among HLA loci, with DRB1 alleles having the most associated TCRs and HLA-C alleles having the fewest. The classifier was reported to diagnose cytomegalovirus status with high specificity and sensitivity in both the original cohort and the validation cohort. A few of the identified cytomegalovirus-associated TCR beta chains were confirmed in vitro to be specific for cytomegalovirus antigens. A further reported finding was that TCR beta sequences accurately predicted the HLA-A and HLA-B alleles for most subjects in the first cohort. In the study, around 150 TCR beta chains were listed as associated with cytomegalovirus. Some IMGT-functional V segments, including TRBV6-2 and TRBV6-3, could not be told apart with the 87-base-pair reads, so those segments were excluded. At a false discovery rate of 0.05, a later analysis linked 15,000 to 20,000 TCR beta sequences to specific HLA alleles. Because some donors lacked HLA typing at each locus, the association tests relied only on the typed subset. CMV serostatus was the only immune exposure information available for the cohort. Correlated functional status among segregating V segments might be attributable to linkage disequilibrium, but an unknown experimental factor could not be ruled out. V-gene and J-gene trimming of TCR beta chains was associated with a missense DCLRE1C variant in a later genetic analysis, and the association was replicated in an independent cohort.

V ends up 6 bases short and J 4 bases short, with an unmatched junction base count of 10. From its cysteine to its phenylalanine, the CDR3 spans 15 amino acids. Solely the CDR3 DNA is kept, with 45 bases framed from the first base. The germline V gene (reference sequence) yields SGHNT for CDR1 and YYREEE for CDR2. Preparation of the library involved the immunoSEQ multiplex PCR assay. The multiplex PCR relied on a mix of 60 forward primers for TCR Vbeta segments and 13 reverse primers for TCR Jbeta segments. Amplification of the CDR3 region of rearranged TCR beta genes was performed with a multiplex PCR assay on genomic DNA. On the Illumina HiSeq System, the amplified TCR beta libraries were sequenced as 87-base-pair reads. The original pipeline was this. In a later analysis, 80 million or so unique TCR beta chains were counted across the approximately 670 repertoires, and roughly 11 million of these chains were shared by at least two donors. A nearest-neighbor algorithm error-corrected the raw reads and collapsed the reads into unique sequences, merging closely related sequences to remove PCR and sequencing errors. CDR3 sequences were aligned to IMGT reference sequences to assign V, D and J gene segments. For a sequence to be retained, a match of at least six nucleotides was required to both a V gene segment and a J gene segment. A rearrangement counted as productive if the CDR3 had no stop codons and remained in frame with V and J, and every other rearrangement counted as non-productive. Following IMGT convention, CDR3 was defined as the stretch from the second conserved V-encoded cysteine up to the conserved J-encoded phenylalanine. The earlier analysis of 500 to 750 of the donors excluded any sequence lacking an unambiguous match to a single V gene segment. An earlier analysis of fewer than 650 of the donors classified V segments as functional when productive rearrangements were above 56.7% and as segregating when the standard deviation between donors was above 5%. To diagnose cytomegalovirus status from the catalog of TCR beta chain sequences, a statistical classification framework was built. In a later analysis, V and J genes were assigned by comparing TCR nucleotide sequences against IMGT/GENE-DB human TR gene sequences. The TCRdist pipeline was used in a later analysis to assign CDR3 sequences and most-parsimonious VDJ recombination scenarios. In a later analysis, every TCR beta chain was defined by the combination of its CDR3 amino acid sequence and its V-gene family, and reads without a unique V-gene family were dropped. As a way to deal with suspected cross-contamination and a sequencing artifact, a later analysis dropped approximately 570 nucleotide sequences that were highly shared and had low generation probability. A later analysis calculated a clonal expansion index for each public chain from normalized within-repertoire ranks of inferred template counts. A later analysis computed generation probabilities with a VDJ recombination model fitted to out-of-frame rearrangements, and checked the results against IGoR. A later analysis scored TCR-TCR, TCR-HLA and TCR-CMV co-occurrence with hypergeometric tests, applying a repertoire-size bias correction to TCR pairs. False discovery rates were estimated in a later analysis by permuting HLA or CMV assignments 20 times. A later analysis grouped co-occurring TCRs with DBSCAN, adding TCRdist sequence similarity when clustering within HLA-allele-positive subsets. Repertoires with fewer than 30,000 or more than 120,000 public chains, plus five repertoires with anomalous nucleotide sharing, were excluded from co-occurrence clustering. The clones in this table, taken by TCRdb from immuneACCESS, are in-frame only. Not every clone is retained; where verified, under half of the shortfall comes from an unresolved V gene, and the cause of the rest is unknown. V, J and clone size derive from that table, while D and trimming were established from the DNA sequence. For this sample the table gives fewer than 180,000 clones, of which about 60% were detected only once. The leading ten clones occupy 5.5% to 9% of the sample.

In total, approximately 700 healthy bone marrow donors made up the cohort. At the time of sampling, every cohort member was nominally healthy, though immune exposures that went unrecorded were likely present. The donor was CMV seropositive and belonged to the group of 250 to 300 seropositive cohort members. Each donor provided a peripheral blood sample, and peripheral blood mononuclear cells were used for TCR beta sequencing. Genomic DNA was extracted from the blood cell samples with the Qiagen DNeasy Blood Extraction Kit. This clone was observed a handful of times. Its antigen specificity is not known. No much larger clone exists at a distance of one base, and base qualities are not known.

The chain links TRBV5-4 with TRBJ1-5; the junction holds 7 bases that match TRBD1. Sequenced input: PBMCs. The sequence came from a woman aged 60-75 years in good health and CMV-seropositive. The CDR3 region reads CASKGEAQGNQPQHF. In nucleotides, the sequence is TGTGCCAGCAAGGGCGAAGCACAGGGGAATCAGCCCCAGCATTTT.